The present T cell receptor beta chain was sequenced within a study of blood T cell repertoires in COVID-19. For the study at large: There were acute and convalescent COVID-19 samples, and they came from the United States, Italy and Spain.

Original processing methods: Reference gene primer amplification gave estimated nucleated cell counts. Sequencing was performed with immunoSEQ multiplex PCR; in TCRdb, only in-frame clones are kept and a portion is missing. Clone size and the V and J calls come from that table; the DNA yielded D and trimming. The data show 150,000 to 200,000 clones, around nine tenths seen once. This clonotype was sampled from a woman in her 70s with COVID-19, enrolled during active disease. Sequences were obtained from peripheral blood.

The CDR3 nucleotides read TGTGCCAGCTCACCAACACAGGGGGATCAGCCCCAGCATTTT. Protein sequence: CASSPTQGDQPQHF. This sequence joins TRBV18 and TRBJ1-5; TRBD1 agrees at 8 bases. J lost 5 bases, V lost 2 bases, and 2 bases had no gene match. The CDR3 loop spans 14 amino acids. Germline CDR1 is KGHSH and CDR2 is LQKENI.